In its sample, the clone carrying this TCR beta chain was seen once. The target antigen is unknown. Some clones are missing from TCRdb's copy, which holds only in-frame ones; the method was immunoSEQ multiplex PCR. The sample records approximately 67,000 clones, 70% to 90% being singletons. The germline gives CDR1 LNHDA, CDR2 SQIVND (reference sequence). There are 14 residues in the CDR3. Trimming removed 4 bases at V and 3 bases at J, with 12 bases between. These data originate in a study of OX40 agonist ivuxolimab in advanced cancers. Looking at the study overall: Each patient was given ivuxolimab into a vein every 2 weeks, at 0.01 to 10 mg/kg. Partial responses were seen in three patients, one with hepatocellular carcinoma and two with cutaneous melanoma. General study points: In general, CD8+ T cells held more expanded clones than CD4+ did, on average. CD4+ and CD8+ T cells in blood underwent clonal expansion by week 6 at 0.1 to 3.0 mg/kg.

The chain combines TRBV19 with TRBJ1-2; the D is unclear. The source was CD4+ or CD8+ T cells sorted from blood, collected in a trial of the OX40 agonist ivuxolimab. The clonotype originates from an adult with an advanced solid tumor such as melanoma, head and neck, liver or kidney cancer. Here the CDR3 reads CASSTRTAYYGYTF. Here the CDR3 DNA reads TGTGCCAGTAGTACGAGGACCGCTTACTATGGCTACACCTTC.